The 22 T cell receptor beta chains below were found in one sample sequenced in a study of T cell repertoires in cytomegalovirus infection. TCRdb passed the reads through MiXCR, listing each CDR3 protein once. This table has around 350,000 distinct CDR3 sequences, roughly 20% appearing once. The sequenced sample was PBMCs. The receptor set was obtained from a human donor in good health (CMV status not recorded). Some clones in this sample may be carry-over from other donors' samples.

In its sample, this clonotype was seen a few times. This rearrangement joins TRBV5-6 to TRBJ2-5; a weak D match, TRBD1 (5 bases). The germline V gene encodes CDR1 SGHDT and CDR2 YYEEEE. The length of the CDR3 is 15 residues. V was cut by 0 bases and J by 4 bases, with 13 bases left in between. For the CDR3, the DNA is TGTGCCAGCAGCTTGGTGGCAGGGCGTGGAGAGACCCAGTACTTC. It codes for CASSLVAGRGETQYF.

V gene TRBV14 combines with J gene TRBJ2-3; tentatively, D is TRBD2 (5 bases). Per germline, CDR1 SGHDN and CDR2 FVKESK. Trimming removed 6 bases at V and 0 bases at J, with 13 bases between. The CDR3 sequence is 15 residues long. CDR3: CASSHGVHSTDTQYF. CDR3 bases: TGTGCCAGCAGTCACGGGGTCCACAGCACAGATACGCAGTATTTT.

Many counts were recorded for this clonotype. In DNA form, the CDR3 reads TGTGCCAGCAGTCCCACCGGCGGGAGGCACGAGCAGTACTTC. Translated: CASSPTGGRHEQYF. The V and J genes are TRBV12-3 or TRBV12-4 and TRBJ2-7; 8 bases match TRBD2. J gave up 5 bases and V 5 bases, and 8 bases lay outside the gene matches. This CDR3 spans 14 amino acids.

The chain has TRBV20-1 and TRBJ1-5, with D possibly matching TRBD1 (5 bases). CDR1 and CDR2 from the germline V gene are DFQATT and SNEGSKA (reference sequence). The CDR3 loop spans 14 amino acids. The germline V and J ends were trimmed by 4 bases and 0 bases, with 10 bases remaining between them. CDR3: CSANSQGSNQPQHF. The CDR3 coding sequence is TGCAGTGCTAATTCTCAGGGTAGCAATCAGCCCCAGCATTTT.

This clonotype was observed once. A much bigger clone sits one base away, suggesting this may be a read error. The conserved phenylalanine or tryptophan is not found at the CDR3 terminus, so this likely reflects a read error. The chain couples TRBV7-2 to TRBJ1-1; D may be TRBD1 (5 bases). The CDR3 extends over 14 amino acids. V lost 3 bases and J lost 4, with 12 bases in between. Germline CDR1 reads SGHTA; CDR2 reads FQGNSA. CDR3 protein: CASSLGRASTEAFL. In DNA form, the CDR3 reads TGTGCCAGCAGCTTGGGGCGTGCGAGCACTGAAGCTTTCTTA.

The V and J genes are TRBV28 and TRBJ1-2; maybe TRBD1 (6 bases). Deletions cut 6 bases from V and 2 bases from J, with 10 bases between. Germline assignment: CDR1 MDHEN and CDR2 SYDVKM. This CDR3 is built from 13 residues. DNA for the CDR3: TGTGCCAGCAGCCCAGGGGACAACTATGGCTACACCTTC. It codes for CASSPGDNYGYTF.

This clonotype has at least ten counts. The chain links TRBV29-1 to TRBJ2-7; TRBD2 matches 11 bases. The germline V gene encodes CDR1 SQVTM and CDR2 ANQGSEA. The V and J ends lost 6 bases and 3 bases, in that order; junction bases with no gene match: 7. The CDR3 totals 14 residues. CDR3 amino acids: CSVIPSGGYYEQYF. The CDR3 DNA is TGCAGCGTCATCCCTAGCGGGGGGTACTACGAGCAGTACTTC.

Concerning this clonotype: The germline gene is not matched at one end of the junction; a read error may be the cause. The chain combines TRBV7-2 with TRBJ2-2; either TRBD1 or TRBD2 may fit D (5 bases each). The germline CDR1 and CDR2 sequences are SGHTA and FQGNSA. This CDR3 region has 16 residues. The CDR3 DNA reads TGTGCCAGCAGCCCCCTGGCCGGGGCGGACACCTGGGAGCTGTTGTTT. Amino acids: CASSPLAGADTWELLF. Complete variable domain (other parts from reference TRBV7-2 and TRBJ2-2): GAGVSQSPSNKVTEKGKDVELRCDPISGHTALYWYRQSLGQGLEFLIYFQGNSAPDKSGLPSDRFSAERTGGSVSTLTIQRTQQEDSAVYLCASSPLAGADTWELLFGEGSRLTVL.

Many counts were recorded for this clonotype. DNA of the CDR3: TGTGCCAGCAGCTTAAATCCGGGGAACACTGAAGCTTTCTTT. Amino acid sequence: CASSLNPGNTEAFF. This chain links TRBV7-2 with TRBJ1-1; D not certain. The germline CDR1 and CDR2 sequences are SGHTA and FQGNSA. The CDR3 runs 14 residues. Trimming stripped 2 bases from V and 1 base from J, with 8 bases between.

This clonotype has ten or more counts. The V call is TRBV6-1, the J call TRBJ1-5; 7 bases agree with TRBD1. Germline V gene lookup returns CDR1 MNHNS and CDR2 SASEGT. The junction had 6 bases not matched to a gene; V was cut back by 6 bases and J by 4 bases. This CDR3 comprises 14 residues. CDR3 residues: CASRHRDRNQPQHF. The CDR3 nucleotides are TGTGCCAGCAGACACCGGGACAGAAATCAGCCCCAGCATTTT.

The gene calls are TRBV2 and TRBJ2-2, with 8 bases aligning to TRBD1. The V segment lost 6 bases and the J segment 7 bases; nucleotides outside the gene matches: 7. CDR1 and CDR2 from the germline V gene are SNHLY and FYNNEI. The CDR3 is 14 residues long. The chain's CDR3 is CASRPGQGHGELFF. The CDR3 nucleotides read TGTGCCAGCAGGCCCGGACAGGGCCACGGGGAGCTGTTTTTT.

The chain links TRBV6-8 to TRBJ1-6; D is perhaps TRBD1 (5 bases). Germline values: CDR1 MNHGY, CDR2 SAAAGT. V gave up 6 bases and J gave up 2 bases, with 17 bases separating them. The CDR3 spans 17 residues. CDR3 loop: CASSGREGRAYNSPLHF. As DNA, the CDR3 is TGTGCCAGCAGCGGAAGGGAGGGGCGCGCCTATAATTCACCCCTCCACTTT.

This clonotype was seen a handful of times. The chain carries TRBV15 and TRBJ1-4; D is perhaps TRBD1 (5 bases). The germline V gene encodes CDR1 LNHNV and CDR2 YYDKDF (reference sequence). The V end was cut by 6 bases, the J end by 5 bases, with 16 bases between. The CDR3 extends over 15 amino acids. CDR3 sequence (DNA): TGTGCCACCAGGACGGGGGAGGGCTCAAATGAAAAACTGTTTTTT. It encodes CATRTGEGSNEKLFF.

This clonotype was counted a few times. The chain is built from TRBV4-1 and TRBJ1-1; weak D call: TRBD1 (5 bases). The germline V gene encodes CDR1 MGHRA and CDR2 YSYEKL. This CDR3 has 15 amino acids. Trimming shortened V by 0 bases and J by 7 bases, and 15 bases separated the two germline ends. This CDR3 is CASSQESQSGHEAFF. As DNA, the CDR3 is TGCGCCAGCAGCCAAGAAAGCCAGTCAGGACATGAAGCTTTCTTT.

V is TRBV11-2 and J is TRBJ2-7; 8 bases are shared with TRBD2. Unmatched junction bases numbered 6, after V lost 5 bases and J lost 6 bases. CDR1 is SGHAT, CDR2 FQNNGV, per germline. The CDR3 length is 13 residues. CDR3 nucleotides: TGTGCCAGCAGCCCGGGGGGGCCAGGCGAGCAGTACTTC. Translation gives CASSPGGPGEQYF.

This clonotype appeared many times. As DNA, the CDR3 is TGTGCCAGCAGCCTTCTAAACCGGGGCCAAGAGACCCAGTACTTC. This encodes CASSLLNRGQETQYF. The chain recombines TRBV6-1 with TRBJ2-5, with D possibly matching TRBD2 (5 bases). Germline loops: CDR1 MNHNS, CDR2 SASEGT. V was pared by 6 bases and J by 1 base, with 15 bases between. This CDR3 spans 15 amino acids.

This clonotype has at least ten counts. V and J are TRBV2 and TRBJ1-2; D is unclear. V lost 8 bases to trimming and J lost 8 bases, with 21 bases between them. This CDR3 spans 14 amino acids. Per the germline V gene, CDR1 is SNHLY and CDR2 is FYNNEI. The CDR3 protein is CASATGRQSSGYTF. CDR3 nucleotides: TGTGCCAGCGCTACTGGGAGACAATCGTCGGGCTACACCTTC.

This clonotype was seen ten or more times. CDR3 sequence reads: CASSPRDFSGTQLYLAKNIQYF. CDR3 bases: TGCGCCAGCAGCCCGAGAGATTTTTCCGGGACACAACTGTACCTTGCCAAAAACATTCAGTACTTC. This chain joins TRBV4-1 and TRBJ2-4; D perhaps matches TRBD1 (6 bases). Trimming pared 4 bases from V and 1 base from J, leaving 32 bases between. Germline CDR1 reads MGHRA; CDR2 reads YSYEKL. The CDR3 has 22 residues.

This clonotype appeared many times. The V and J genes are TRBV7-2 and TRBJ2-7, with TRBD1 matching 10 bases. The CDR3 runs to 15 residues. From germline, CDR1 is SGHTA and CDR2 FQGNSA. V was clipped by 4 bases and J by 3 bases; unmatched bases: 6. Written as DNA, the CDR3 is TGTGCCAGCAGCTCCCCGGGACAGGGGATCTACGAGCAGTACTTC. As protein: CASSSPGQGIYEQYF.

This clonotype was seen at least ten times. J is TRBJ1-2 and V is TRBV28; D call uncertain. Trimming left V 6 bases short and J 4 bases short, with 9 bases between. Germline lookup yields CDR1 MDHEN and CDR2 SYDVKM. The length of the CDR3 is 12 residues. The CDR3 spells CASRIQSYGYTF. The DNA of the CDR3 is TGTGCCAGCAGAATACAGTCCTATGGCTACACCTTC.

The genes are TRBV20-1 and TRBJ2-1, with a weak D call TRBD1 (7 bases). The CDR3 totals 14 residues. V gave up 7 bases and J gave up 4 bases, with 17 bases separating them. Germline V gene data show CDR1 as DFQATT and CDR2 as SNEGSKA (reference sequence). CDR3 in DNA: TGCAGTGTCCCAGGGGGGAGGACGTACAATGAGCAGTTCTTC. It yields the protein CSVPGGRTYNEQFF.

As concerns this clonotype: A read error may account for a junction end that differs from germline. The chain has TRBV7-6 and TRBJ2-1, with D possibly being TRBD1 (5 bases). This CDR3 is built from 13 residues. Germline V gene sequence: CDR1 SGHVS, CDR2 FNYEAQ. CDR3 protein: CTSSLGDWNEQFF. The CDR3 coding sequence is TGTACCAGCAGCTTAGGGGATTGGAATGAGCAGTTCTTC. Based on the CDR3 plus reference TRBV7-6 and TRBJ2-1, the full variable domain is GAGVSQSPRYKVTKRGQDVALRCDPISGHVSLYWYRQALGQGPEFLTYFNYEAQQDKSGLPNDRFSAERPEGSISTLTIQRTEQRDSAMYRCTSSLGDWNEQFFGPGTRLTVL.